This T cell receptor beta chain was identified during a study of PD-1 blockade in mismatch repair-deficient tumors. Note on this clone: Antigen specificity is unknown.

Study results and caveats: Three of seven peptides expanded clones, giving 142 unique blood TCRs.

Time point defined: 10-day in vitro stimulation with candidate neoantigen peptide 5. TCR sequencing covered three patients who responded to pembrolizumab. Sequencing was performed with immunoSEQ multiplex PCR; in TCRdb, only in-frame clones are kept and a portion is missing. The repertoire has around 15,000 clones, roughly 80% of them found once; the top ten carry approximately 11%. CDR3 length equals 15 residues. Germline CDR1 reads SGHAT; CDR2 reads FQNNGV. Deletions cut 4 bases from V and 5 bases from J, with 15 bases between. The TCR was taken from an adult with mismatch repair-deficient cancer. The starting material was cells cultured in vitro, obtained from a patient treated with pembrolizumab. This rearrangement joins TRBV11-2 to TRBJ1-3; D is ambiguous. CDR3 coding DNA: TGTGCCAGCAGCTCAGACGGCATAAAGCGAAACACCATATATTTT. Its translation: CASSSDGIKRNTIYF.